This T cell receptor beta chain originates from a study of blood T cell repertoires in COVID-19 (dated by TCRdb to 2020 to 2022). Concerning the study at large: Collaborator samples came from the United States, Italy and Spain and covered acute and convalescent phases of COVID-19. The material from the prospective study consisted of cDNA or gDNA derived from T cells, B-cell-depleted T cells, or PBMCs. Subjects who had been exposed to COVID-19, were actively infected with it, or had recovered from it provided the deeply sampled blood TCRbeta repertoires that made up the dataset. The repertoires were released in a freely available public database intended as a resource for research on the immune response to SARS-CoV-2. The samples were drawn from the first 160 participants of the ongoing ImmuneRACE study and from under 1,500 subjects provided by 6 global collaborators. A de-identified subject ID, COVID-19 status, age in years and sex were almost always included in the sample metadata. HLA class I and class II types, where available, came from metadata supplied by the sample provider rather than from assay-based typing.

This clone turned up a few times. The antigen it binds to is not known. No per-base quality is available; no much larger clone lies one base away. CDR1 and CDR2 are read off the germline V gene as SNHLY and FYNNEI. V trim: 2 bases; J trim: 7 bases; unmatched bases: 5. The CDR3 has 14 amino acids, counting the end cysteine and phenylalanine. Of all the DNA, just the CDR3 is kept, 42 bases in frame from base 1. TCRbeta CDR3 regions were amplified from genomic DNA by means of the immunoSEQ Assay, a bias-controlled multiplex PCR. The original methods were these. The number of nucleated cells in each sample was estimated by amplification of reference gene primers within the assay. Sequence reads were collapsed and filtered to measure the absolute abundance of every unique TCRbeta CDR3 rearrangement. For each sample, productive Simpson clonality was calculated as the square root of Simpson's diversity index over productive rearrangements. TCRdb holds this immuneACCESS table with in-frame rearrangements only. Some clones are missing; in checked studies, unresolved V genes explain under half, and the rest has no known cause. V and J calls and clone size are those listed in that table; D and trimming were worked out from the DNA. In this sample the table shows 150,000 or so clones, about 90% of which occur a single time. The ten largest clonotypes hold 4% of the sample.

The paper's findings and limits, for the study overall: The quantity of clinical and demographic metadata differed by source and by participant and was supplied without curation.

Participants in the prospective study were enrolled through a virtual design, were aged about 18 to 89 years, and lived in roughly 25 United States geographic areas. To assign participants to cohorts, the prospective study relied on clinical history that participants themselves reported in a screening survey and a study questionnaire. Exposed participants had been in contact, within 2 weeks of entering the study, with a person who had a PCR-confirmed or clinician-diagnosed case of COVID-19. Mobile phlebotomists in the prospective study collected whole blood, serum and a nasopharyngeal or oropharyngeal swab from every participant. Over an approximately 2-month period, participants in the prospective study had the option of providing additional blood draws and questionnaires. Before DNA extraction, blood samples from the prospective study were shipped at room temperature or frozen.

Source material: PBMCs or T cells enriched from blood (not recorded which). The sequence joins TRBV2 to TRBJ2-5, with TRBD1 matching 9 junction bases. The clonotype was recovered from a woman between 40 and 55 years old who had been exposed to COVID-19. The CDR3 protein sequence reads: CASSEKTGGWTQYF. The nucleotide sequence is given as TGTGCCAGCAGTGAAAAGACAGGGGGTTGGACCCAGTACTTC.